This T cell receptor beta chain is from a study of blood T cell repertoires in COVID-19. The wider study: PBMCs, B-cell-depleted T cells, or T cells were the source of the cDNA or gDNA that made up the material.

Method: immunoSEQ multiplex PCR; TCRdb's copy keeps in-frame clones and lacks some. The sample contains fewer than 150,000 clones, roughly 87% of which appear only once. The receptor was derived from a human donor in a cohort sampled during active COVID-19. The sequencing sample was made of peripheral blood.

This CDR3 reads CSVVRAVYNEQFF. The CDR3 DNA sequence: TGCAGCGTTGTGAGGGCCGTTTACAATGAGCAGTTCTTC. The chain combines TRBV29-1 with TRBJ2-1; D is possibly TRBD2 (5 bases). V gave up 4 bases and J gave up 4 bases, with 11 bases separating them. CDR1 and CDR2 from the germline V gene are SQVTM and ANQGSEA. The CDR3 consists of 13 residues.